This is a list of T cell receptor beta chains from one sample in a study of T cell responses to AZD1222 COVID-19 vaccine. Assay: immunoSEQ multiplex PCR; the TCRdb copy retains only in-frame clones and omits some. The sample lists 85,000 to 130,000 clones, under 90% seen once, with approximately 5% in the top ten. The sample consisted of peripheral blood, taken on day 0 of AZD1222 vaccination. The receptor set was obtained from an adult in good health. The CDR3 runs from the conserved cysteine through the conserved F or W. Each record gives: J gene, V gene, D gene, clone size, CDR3 protein, CDR3 DNA. The D gene is left open where the match is weak. Expanded clones are given a class, and other clones once, few, many or no size at all.

>TRBJ2-2|TRBV2|TRBD1|NA
CASSRTGQNTGELFF
TGTGCCAGCAGCCGGACAGGGCAGAACACCGGGGAGCTGTTTTTT
>TRBJ2-7|TRBV7-2|TRBD2|once
CASSFPTSGTHEQYF
TGTGCCAGCAGCTTCCCGACTAGCGGGACCCACGAGCAGTACTTC
>TRBJ2-7|TRBV7-8|TRBD2|once
CASSPGTSAPREQYF
TGTGCCAGCAGCCCAGGGACTAGCGCACCCCGGGAGCAGTACTTC
>TRBJ1-2|TRBV3-1/TRBV3-2|TRBD1|NA
CASSQADRSGRGYTF
TGTGCCAGCAGCCAAGCGGACAGGAGTGGGCGAGGCTACACCTTC
>TRBJ2-3|TRBV13|NA|NA
CASSSEEMQYF
TGTGCCAGCAGCTCCGAAGAGATGCAGTATTTT
>TRBJ2-1|TRBV9|NA|NA
CASSVTTPSTGAGHEQFF
TGTGCCAGCAGCGTAACGACCCCCTCAACGGGAGCAGGGCATGAGCAGTTCTTC
>TRBJ2-2|TRBV7-3|TRBD2|NA
CASSLRPSGITGELFF
TGTGCCAGCAGCTTAAGGCCTAGCGGGATCACCGGGGAGCTGTTTTTT
>TRBJ2-7|TRBV19|NA|NA
CASSISGGTYEQYF
TGTGCCAGTAGTATATCCGGAGGGACGTACGAGCAGTACTTC
>TRBJ1-1|TRBV10-1|NA|NA
CASSDLENTEAFF
TGCGCCAGCAGTGATTTGGAGAACACTGAAGCTTTCTTT
>TRBJ2-5|TRBV5-4|TRBD2|NA
CASSLGSGSEGLETQYF
TGTGCCAGCAGCTTAGGTAGCGGGAGTGAGGGGTTAGAGACCCAGTACTTC
>TRBJ1-1|TRBV7-3|NA|NA
CASSSQGLGTEAFF
TGTGCCAGCAGCTCACAGGGTTTGGGGACTGAAGCTTTCTTT
>TRBJ2-6|TRBV19|TRBD1|NA
CASNPDRAGANVLTF
TGTGCCAGTAACCCCGACAGGGCCGGGGCCAACGTCCTGACTTTC
>TRBJ2-2|TRBV2|NA|once
CASRETEANTGELFF
TGTGCCAGCAGAGAGACAGAAGCGAACACCGGGGAGCTGTTTTTT
>TRBJ1-2|TRBV4-3|TRBD1|NA
CASSRSDRGQRGYTF
TGCGCCAGCAGCCGGTCGGACAGGGGGCAACGTGGCTACACCTTC
>TRBJ2-1|TRBV6-1|TRBD2|NA
CASSEGGRPYNEQFF
TGTGCCAGCAGTGAAGGCGGGAGACCCTACAATGAGCAGTTCTTC
>TRBJ1-3|TRBV18|NA|NA
CASSPSEFGNTIYF
TGTGCCAGCTCACCTTCAGAATTCGGAAACACCATATATTTT
>TRBJ2-5|TRBV5-1|TRBD1|NA
CASSLTGVWETQYF
TGCGCCAGCAGCTTGACAGGGGTGTGGGAGACCCAGTACTTC
>TRBJ1-1|TRBV10-3|NA|once
CAIGPSLEAFF
TGTGCCATCGGCCCGTCGTTAGAAGCTTTCTTT
>TRBJ1-2|TRBV3-1/TRBV3-2|TRBD1|NA
CASSQWKGQVEYGYTF
TGTGCCAGCAGCCAATGGAAAGGACAGGTTGAATATGGCTACACCTTC
>TRBJ2-5|TRBV5-4|NA|NA
CASSLNLGETQYF
TGTGCCAGCAGCTTGAATTTAGGGGAGACCCAGTACTTC
>TRBJ1-2|TRBV15|NA|NA
CATSRDRLMDYGYTF
TGTGCCACCAGCAGAGATCGGCTCATGGACTATGGCTACACCTTC
>TRBJ1-4|TRBV18|NA|NA
CASSPPKGPNNEKLFF
TGTGCCAGCTCGCCCCCAAAGGGACCGAATAATGAAAAACTGTTTTTT
>TRBJ1-3|TRBV7-3|TRBD1|NA
CASSLDGTGYGNTIYF
TGTGCCAGCAGCTTAGACGGGACAGGGTACGGAAACACCATATATTTT
>TRBJ1-1|TRBV18|NA|once
CASSPTGLNTEAFF
TGTGCCAGCTCACCTACGGGACTGAACACTGAAGCTTTCTTT
>TRBJ2-7|TRBV27|NA|NA
CASSFTYAAEQYF
TGTGCCAGCAGTTTTACGTACGCCGCCGAGCAGTACTTC
>TRBJ1-2|TRBV30|NA|NA
CAWSVLGGYGYTF
TGTGCCTGGAGTGTACTAGGGGGTTATGGCTACACCTTC
>TRBJ1-5|TRBV7-2|NA|NA
CASSLGGGYHQPQHF
TGTGCCAGCAGCCTGGGGGGAGGGTACCATCAGCCCCAGCATTTT
>TRBJ1-1|TRBV6-1|NA|NA
CASSEVRGRAEAFF
TGTGCCAGCAGTGAAGTCAGGGGAAGGGCTGAAGCTTTCTTT
>TRBJ1-1|TRBV5-6|NA|NA
CASSPGQTTGTEAFF
TGTGCCAGCAGCCCCGGTCAAACCACCGGCACTGAAGCTTTCTTT
>TRBJ1-5|TRBV18|NA|NA
CASSPAEGGGQPQHF
TGTGCCAGCTCACCAGCCGAAGGGGGGGGTCAGCCCCAGCATTTT
>TRBJ2-7|TRBV7-2|TRBD2|NA
CASSGLARKAYEQYF
TGTGCCAGCAGCGGACTAGCCAGGAAGGCCTACGAGCAGTACTTC
>TRBJ2-1|TRBV7-2|NA|NA
CASSLGGLSYNEQFF
TGTGCCAGCAGCTTAGGCGGGCTCTCCTACAATGAGCAGTTCTTC
>TRBJ2-5|TRBV6-2/TRBV6-3|TRBD1|NA
CASSSGTGARETQYF
TGTGCCAGCAGTTCCGGGACAGGGGCCCGAGAGACCCAGTACTTC
>TRBJ2-1|TRBV29-1|TRBD2|NA
CSGGLAGASYNEQFF
TGCAGCGGTGGACTAGCGGGCGCCTCCTACAATGAGCAGTTCTTC
>TRBJ2-7|TRBV20-1|TRBD2|NA
CSPGGYEQYF
TGCAGTCCGGGAGGCTACGAGCAGTACTTC
>TRBJ1-2|TRBV7-9|NA|NA
CASSQENYGYTF
TGTGCCAGCAGCCAAGAAAACTATGGCTACACCTTC
>TRBJ2-7|TRBV7-3|NA|NA
CASSLAAGSYEQYF
TGTGCCAGCAGCTTAGCGGCCGGCTCCTACGAGCAGTACTTC
>TRBJ2-3|TRBV13|TRBD2|NA
CASSDQGAAGADTQYF
TGTGCCAGCAGCGACCAAGGAGCGGCGGGAGCAGATACGCAGTATTTT
>TRBJ2-7|TRBV6-6|TRBD2|NA
CASSSGSGAVGEQYF
TGTGCCAGCAGTTCCGGAAGCGGGGCGGTCGGGGAGCAGTACTTC
>TRBJ1-2|TRBV28|NA|NA
CASSLRREGGYTF
TGTGCCAGCAGTTTACGCAGGGAGGGTGGCTACACCTTC
>TRBJ1-5|TRBV29-1|NA|NA
CSVGAASGPQHF
TGCAGCGTTGGGGCGGCGTCAGGGCCCCAGCATTTT
>TRBJ1-2|TRBV5-1|TRBD1|few
CASSFEGRGREGYTF
TGCGCCAGCAGCTTTGAAGGCAGGGGGCGCGAGGGCTACACCTTC
>TRBJ2-7|TRBV10-1|NA|NA
CASSDRPSYEQYF
TGCGCCAGCAGTGATCGGCCTTCCTACGAGCAGTACTTC
>TRBJ1-5|TRBV28|NA|NA
CASRKGRDNQPQHF
TGTGCCAGCAGAAAGGGACGGGATAATCAGCCCCAGCATTTT
>TRBJ2-3|TRBV6-4|NA|NA
CASREGPTDTQYF
TGTGCCAGCAGAGAGGGTCCCACAGATACGCAGTATTTT
>TRBJ2-1|TRBV7-9|TRBD2|NA
CASSLAVAGTYNEQFF
TGTGCCAGCAGCTTAGCAGTAGCGGGAACCTACAATGAGCAGTTCTTC
>TRBJ1-2|TRBV28|NA|few
CASSRDIIGYTF
TGTGCCAGCAGCCGTGACATAATTGGCTACACCTTC
>TRBJ2-7|TRBV28|NA|NA
CASTQRDEQYF
TGTGCCAGCACACAGCGGGACGAGCAGTACTTC
>TRBJ1-1|TRBV10-3|NA|NA
CAISESGRETEAFF
TGTGCCATCAGTGAGTCGGGGAGGGAGACTGAAGCTTTCTTT
>TRBJ1-1|TRBV23-1|NA|NA
CASSQSGGNTEAFF
TGCGCCAGCAGTCAATCGGGTGGGAACACTGAAGCTTTCTTT
>TRBJ2-7|TRBV11-2|NA|few
CASSLDRAHEQYF
TGTGCCAGCAGCTTAGACAGGGCCCACGAGCAGTACTTC